This TCR beta chain is drawn from a study of tumor-infiltrating lymphocytes in primary liver carcinoma. Notes on this clonotype: Its cognate antigen is unknown. A junction boundary mismatches the germline segment, possibly from a read error.

RNA and DNA were co-extracted from around 20-30 mg of unsorted bulk tissue. The authors made TCR beta cDNA from 500 ng total RNA with a constant-region primer. Amplification in three nested multiplex PCR rounds with slightly modified ARM-PCR gave rise to TCR beta libraries. Rounds one and two of PCR, each of roughly 10 cycles, were primed with TRBV1-TRBV30 forward primers and a C-beta reverse primer. MiXCR, run by TCRdb on the multiplex PCR reads, gives a single entry per CDR3 protein. Counted here are about 100,000 distinct CDR3 sequences, about two thirds occurring once; the ten biggest clones make up 12%. Overall study results and limits: Only about 8-25% of top clones occurred in every one of the five tumor regions.

This CDR3 region has 16 residues. Germline V CDR1 and CDR2: MNHEY, SVGEGT. The sequencing sample was made of liver tumor tissue from sampling region 2. Subset: tumor region T2, inferior pole. This receptor was obtained from a woman aged 55 to 70 with primary liver carcinoma and hepatitis B virus infection. This chain connects TRBV6-2 or TRBV6-3 to TRBJ2-7; TRBD2 agrees at 9 bases. Here the CDR3 DNA reads TGTGCAAGCAGTCGCGGTAGCGGGAGCTACACCTACGAGCAGTACTTC. This sequence encodes CASSRGSGSYTYEQYF.